This T cell receptor (beta chain) appears in the sequencing data of a study of identical twins. General observations from the study: With beta out-of-frame sequences, excess sharing by twins was weaker. Twin sharing of out-of-frame TCR alpha was underestimated by models in monozygotic pairs.

About this clonotype: No antigen is known for it.

Trimming cost V 1 base and J 7 bases, with 14 bases left between them. The CDR3 is 15 residues long. From germline, CDR1 is LGHNA and CDR2 YNFKEQ. TCRdb reprocessed the 5' RACE reads via MiXCR and lists one record per CDR3 protein. The repertoire holds some 560,000 distinct CDR3 sequences, with over 8.5% as singletons. The data were also submitted as part of a second study, on yellow fever vaccine responses in identical twins. That work adds: Reportedly, twins' vaccine T cell responses looked partly convergent and partly personalized.

The receptor was isolated from a woman between 18 and 29 years old in good health. Sample: PBMCs. The chain links TRBV4-2 to TRBJ2-1; D call uncertain. The CDR3 DNA follows: TGTGCCAGCAGCCAAGTCTCACAAGGAAGTAATGAGCAGTTCTTC. This gives the protein CASSQVSQGSNEQFF.